The source of this T cell receptor (beta chain) is a study of human T cells and chemical hapten exposure. Overall study results and limits: DPC sensitization produced no change in TCRs with frequency above 1 in 1000.

Time point denoted: healthy volunteer bleed at 6 weeks. RNA extraction used unfractionated whole blood as the source of total RNA. This clonotype was recorded a few times. Its target is not known. MiXCR, applied by TCRdb to the RACE reads, yields one record per CDR3 protein. The sample has more than 35,000 distinct CDR3 sequences, about 3.5% seen once. CDR3 length: 13 amino acids. V was cut by 4 bases and J by 3 bases, with 6 bases left in between. Germline-derived CDR1 and CDR2 are SNHLY and FYNNEI. The sample was whole blood. V and J are TRBV2 and TRBJ2-2, with D possibly TRBD1 on 5 matching bases. The TCR originated in a human donor in good health. Some clones in this sample may be carry-over from other donors' samples. The DNA for the CDR3 is TGTGCCAGCAGTGGCAGGGACACCGGGGAGCTGTTTTTT. Encoded protein: CASSGRDTGELFF.